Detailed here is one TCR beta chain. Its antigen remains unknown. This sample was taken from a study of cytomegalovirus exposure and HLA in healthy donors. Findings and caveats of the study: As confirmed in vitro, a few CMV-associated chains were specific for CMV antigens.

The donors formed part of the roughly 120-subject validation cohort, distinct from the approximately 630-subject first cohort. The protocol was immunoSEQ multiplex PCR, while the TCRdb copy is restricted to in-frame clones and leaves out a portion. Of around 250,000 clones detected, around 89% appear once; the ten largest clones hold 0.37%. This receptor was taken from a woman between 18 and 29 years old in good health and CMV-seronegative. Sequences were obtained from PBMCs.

The CDR3 DNA follows: TGTGCCAGTAGTATTTACAGGGGGGCCAATCAGCCCCAGCATTTT. Translating it yields CASSIYRGANQPQHF. The V call is TRBV19, the J call TRBJ1-5, with TRBD1 identical over 8 bases. The CDR3 loop spans 15 amino acids. Germline CDR1 reads LNHDA; CDR2 reads SQIVND (reference sequence). Trimming removed 3 bases from V and 3 bases from J; junction bases left unmatched: 4.